The 31 T cell receptor beta chains below come from one sample, sequenced in a study of cytomegalovirus exposure and HLA in healthy donors. Primers: 60 Vbeta forward and 13 Jbeta reverse. Data came from immunoSEQ multiplex PCR; TCRdb stores just in-frame clones and leaves some out. The repertoire holds some 130,000 clones, 80% seen once, with less than 3% in the top ten. The specimen was PBMCs. The source of these receptors is a young man in good health and CMV-seronegative.

The chain recombines TRBV21-1 with TRBJ1-1. TRBV21-1 is a documented pseudogene. The CDR3 is made up of 15 amino acids. The CDR3 here is CASSKGGRENTEAFF. CDR3 DNA sequence: TGTGCCAGCAGCAAAGGAGGCAGAGAGAACACTGAAGCTTTCTTT.

This clone was found once. V and J are TRBV7-6 and TRBJ2-6; D ambiguous. There are 14 residues in the CDR3. CDR1 is SGHVS and CDR2 is FNYEAQ in the germline V gene. With 4 bases removed from V and 4 bases from J, the gap between germline ends came to 8 bases. The CDR3 loop is CASSSYAGANVLTF. As DNA, the CDR3 is TGTGCCAGCAGCTCCTATGCGGGGGCCAACGTCCTGACTTTC.

Regarding this clone: This same CDR3 is encoded by further DNA sequences in the sample. This sequence joins TRBV6-1 and TRBJ2-1; TRBD2 aligns across 14 bases. The germline gives CDR1 MNHNS, CDR2 SASEGT. The CDR3 spans 15 residues. The J segment lost 8 bases and the V segment lost 8 bases, leaving 8 bases of the junction unmatched. The CDR3 spells CASGEGLAGGDEQFF. The CDR3 DNA follows: TGTGCCAGCGGCGAAGGACTAGCGGGGGGAGATGAGCAGTTCTTC.

This clone was counted between two and nine times. The CDR3 is CAWSGLAGDSFSEQFF. As DNA, the CDR3 is TGTGCCTGGAGTGGACTAGCGGGAGACTCCTTTAGTGAGCAGTTCTTC. This chain joins TRBV30 and TRBJ2-1, with 12 bases identical to TRBD2. Per the germline V gene, CDR1 is GTSNPN and CDR2 is SVGIG (reference sequence). The CDR3 is 16 residues long. The V segment lost 1 base and the J segment 9 bases; nucleotides outside the gene matches: 10.

The chain has TRBV2 and TRBJ1-1; 10 nucleotides align to TRBD1. The J segment lost 4 bases and the V segment lost 7 bases, leaving 15 bases of the junction unmatched. The CDR3 is made up of 17 amino acids. The germline CDR1 and CDR2 sequences are SNHLY and FYNNEI. CDR3 region: CASTLSRWDRGSTEAFF. The CDR3 DNA sequence: TGTGCCAGCACCCTATCTCGTTGGGACAGGGGATCCACTGAAGCTTTCTTT. The full variable domain, completed using reference TRBV2 and TRBJ1-1, is EPEVTQTPSHQVTQMGQEVILRCVPISNHLYFYWYRQILGQKVEFLVSFYNNEISEKSEIFDDQFSVERPDGSNFTLKIRSTKLEDSAMYFCASTLSRWDRGSTEAFFGQGTRLTVV.

This chain connects TRBV6-1 to TRBJ1-2; 8 bases are shared with TRBD1. The CDR3 contains 16 residues. The J segment lost 8 bases and the V segment lost 4 bases, leaving 15 bases of the junction unmatched. The germline gives CDR1 MNHNS, CDR2 SASEGT. The CDR3 loop reads CASSVLAGQAYWGYTF. The CDR3 coding sequence is TGTGCCAGCAGTGTCCTTGCGGGACAGGCGTATTGGGGCTACACCTTC.

V gene TRBV6-5 combines with J gene TRBJ1-1; D is undetermined. V was shortened by 0 bases and J by 7 bases, with 9 bases between the two germline ends. The CDR3 is 13 amino acids. CDR1 is MNHEY and CDR2 is SVGAGI in the germline V gene. CDR3 residues: CASSYSERSEAFF. The CDR3 DNA reads TGTGCCAGCAGTTACTCAGAAAGGAGTGAAGCTTTCTTT.

This clone occurred a few times. The chain links TRBV28 to TRBJ2-5; possibly TRBD1 for D (5 bases). Germline assignment: CDR1 MDHEN and CDR2 SYDVKM. The CDR3 is 13 residues long. V dropped 8 bases and J dropped 7 bases, with 17 bases sitting between them. CDR3 coding DNA: TGTGCCAGCGCGCCTCGACAGTCTGGGACCCAGTACTTC. Translating it yields CASAPRQSGTQYF.

The chain couples TRBV29-1 to TRBJ2-7, with D perhaps matching TRBD1 (5 bases). Trimming took off 4 bases at V and 0 bases at J, with 13 bases between the two ends. CDR1 and CDR2 from the germline V gene are SQVTM and ANQGSEA. This CDR3 is 14 amino acids long. CDR3 DNA: TGCAGCGTTGCAGGGTCTGAAAACTCCTACGAGCAGTACTTC. It encodes CSVAGSENSYEQYF.

This clone was seen only once. This chain joins TRBV5-1 and TRBJ2-5; 7 bases fit TRBD1. The J call could be wrong; TRBJ2-7 is a better fit for the DNA end. The CDR3 is made up of 15 amino acids. Germline loops: CDR1 SGHRS, CDR2 YFSETQ. The CDR3 DNA is TGCGCCAGCAGCTTGATGGGACAGTCCTCCTACGAGCAGTACTTC. It specifies CASSLMGQSSYEQYF.

This chain joins TRBV29-1 and TRBJ2-7; D perhaps matches TRBD2 (6 bases). CDR3 length equals 12 residues. Germline V gene sequence: CDR1 SQVTM, CDR2 ANQGSEA. CDR3 protein: CTWRGGWREQYF. Here the CDR3 DNA reads TGCACCTGGCGGGGTGGATGGCGCGAGCAGTACTTC.

The chain has TRBV4-1 and TRBJ2-1; TRBD2 matches 7 bases. Germline CDR1 and CDR2: MGHRA and YSYEKL. J lost 0 bases, V lost 4 bases, and 9 bases had no gene match. This CDR3 has 17 residues. The CDR3 is CASSRGGAVSSYNEQFF. The CDR3 DNA sequence: TGCGCCAGCAGCCGGGGGGGAGCCGTCAGCTCCTACAATGAGCAGTTCTTC.

On this clone itself: Its ends do not fully match the called genes, so a read error is possible. This chain links TRBV7-9 with TRBJ2-7, with 7 positions matching TRBD1. Per germline, CDR1 SEHNR and CDR2 FQNEAQ (reference sequence). The length of the CDR3 is 13 residues. The CDR3 DNA reads as TGTTCCAGCAGCTTACCACAGGGGTACGAGCAGTACTTC. It yields the protein CSSSLPQGYEQYF.

This clone occurred once. The chain couples TRBV5-1 to TRBJ2-1; D may be TRBD1 (5 bases). With 0 bases removed from V and 9 bases from J, the gap between germline ends came to 16 bases. The CDR3 runs 15 residues. Germline values: CDR1 SGHRS, CDR2 YFSETQ. In DNA form, the CDR3 reads TGCGCCAGCAGCTTGGGCCGGATGGGGCCGGGTGAGCAGTTCTTC. Its protein is CASSLGRMGPGEQFF. The complete variable domain, with remaining parts taken from reference TRBV5-1 and TRBJ2-1, reads KAGVTQTPRYLIKTRGQQVTLSCSPISGHRSVSWYQQTPGQGLQFLFEYFSETQRNKGNFPGRFSGRQFSNSRSEMNVSTLELGDSALYLCASSLGRMGPGEQFFGPGTRLTVL.

This clone was recorded a few times. The V gene is TRBV7-8, the J gene TRBJ2-5, with TRBD2 identical over 13 bases. Germline lookup yields CDR1 SGHVS and CDR2 FQNEAQ. V trimming: 2 bases; J trimming: 13 bases; junction bases outside the gene matches: 7. The CDR3 consists of 14 residues. CDR3 sequence: CASSLSTSGRPRYF. The CDR3 nucleotides read TGTGCCAGCAGCTTATCGACTAGCGGGAGGCCGCGGTACTTC.

Notes on this clone: Different DNA sequences within this sample yield the same CDR3. This chain connects TRBV5-1 to TRBJ2-7; no definite D call. The CDR3 loop spans 14 amino acids. Germline values: CDR1 SGHRS, CDR2 YFSETQ. Trimming cost V 0 bases and J 0 bases, with 7 bases left between them. CDR3 sequence reads: CASSLGPSSYEQYF. DNA of the CDR3: TGCGCCAGCAGCTTGGGGCCTAGCTCCTACGAGCAGTACTTC.

V and J are TRBV19 and TRBJ2-7; maybe TRBD2 (6 bases). The length of the CDR3 is 14 residues. Trimming left V 3 bases short and J 7 bases short, with 16 bases between. CDR1 and CDR2 from the germline V gene are LNHDA and SQIVND (reference sequence). CDR3 bases: TGTGCCAGTAGTATTGAAGTGGGCGGGACGGAGCAGTACTTC. Amino acid sequence: CASSIEVGGTEQYF.

The chain combines TRBV6-1 with TRBJ1-4; D is uncertain. V dropped 4 bases and J dropped 0 bases, with 12 bases sitting between them. This CDR3 region has 16 residues. Germline assignment: CDR1 MNHNS and CDR2 SASEGT. DNA of the CDR3: TGTGCCAGCAGTGCCTTCCAGGATTCAACTAATGAAAAACTGTTTTTT. It specifies CASSAFQDSTNEKLFF.

The V and J genes are TRBV5-1 and TRBJ2-7, with TRBD2 identical over 10 bases. CDR1 SGHRS and CDR2 YFSETQ come from the germline V gene. V was clipped by 0 bases and J by 4 bases; unmatched bases: 10. This CDR3 is 17 amino acids long. CDR3 in amino acids: CASSLGSGRAKFYEQYF. The CDR3 DNA reads as TGCGCCAGCAGCTTGGGGAGCGGGAGGGCCAAGTTTTACGAGCAGTACTTC.

V is TRBV7-2 and J is TRBJ2-1; D remains unclear. The CDR3 spans 15 residues. CDR1 and CDR2 (germline): SGHTA, FQGNSA. V was trimmed by 2 bases and J by 9 bases, leaving 17 bases between them. CDR3 bases: TGTGCCAGCAGCTTATCCAGTGTGGTTTCGGGTGAGCAGTTCTTC. It encodes CASSLSSVVSGEQFF.

The gene calls are TRBV28 and TRBJ2-7, with 10 bases matching TRBD1. Germline CDR1 MDHEN, CDR2 SYDVKM. The CDR3 has 15 residues. V shed 6 bases, J shed 2 bases, and the junction held 7 bases outside the gene matches. CDR3: CASRRRTGGTYEQYF. CDR3 coding DNA: TGTGCCAGCAGAAGGAGGACAGGGGGAACCTACGAGCAGTACTTC.

This chain connects TRBV15 to TRBJ2-1; D is perhaps TRBD2 (5 bases). Germline CDR1 and CDR2: LNHNV and YYDKDF (reference sequence). The V end was cut by 0 bases, the J end by 0 bases, with 18 bases between. The CDR3 is 19 residues long. CDR3 sequence: CATSRDAMQASYSYNEQFF. DNA of the CDR3: TGTGCCACCAGCAGAGATGCAATGCAGGCTAGCTACTCCTACAATGAGCAGTTCTTC.

The chain employs TRBV7-8 and TRBJ2-5, with D tentatively TRBD1 (7 bases). The CDR3 loop spans 17 amino acids. The germline CDR1 and CDR2 sequences are SGHVS and FQNEAQ. V lost 6 bases, J lost 0 bases, and 20 bases lay in between. The CDR3, as DNA: TGTGCCAGCAGTTGGGACAGCCTTGGCGGGAACCAAGAGACCCAGTACTTC. Amino acid sequence: CASSWDSLGGNQETQYF.

V usage is TRBV29-1 and J usage is TRBJ2-7; D may be TRBD1 (6 bases). Germline-derived CDR1 and CDR2 are SQVTM and ANQGSEA. The CDR3 sequence is 14 residues long. Trimming took off 1 base at V and 3 bases at J, with 13 bases between the two ends. The CDR3 DNA reads TGCAGCGTTGAAGGTCTGGGGGCCAACTACGAGCAGTACTTC. It specifies CSVEGLGANYEQYF.

The chain joins TRBV27 to TRBJ2-2; D is possibly TRBD2 (6 bases). Trimming left V 6 bases short and J 2 bases short, with 13 bases between. Germline V gene data show CDR1 as MNHEY and CDR2 as SMNVEV (reference sequence). CDR3 size: 15 residues. The CDR3 nucleotides are TGTGCCAGCAGGCTCGCGGGAACCAACACCGGGGAGCTGTTTTTT. Its protein is CASRLAGTNTGELFF.

This clone occurred once. The chain links TRBV7-9 to TRBJ2-1; 7 bases match TRBD2. CDR1 is SEHNR and CDR2 is FQNEAQ in the germline V gene (reference sequence). The CDR3 consists of 19 residues. Losses at the gene ends were 5 bases for V and 0 bases for J; bases not matched to a gene: 16. CDR3 bases: TGTGCCAGCAGCGGGGGGGGTGCGGGAGCGACCCTCTCCTACAATGAGCAGTTCTTC. Amino acids: CASSGGGAGATLSYNEQFF.

This chain uses TRBV5-4 with TRBJ2-3; unclear D gene. This CDR3 is built from 11 residues. V lost 3 bases, J lost 7 bases, and 6 bases lay in between. In germline, CDR1 is SGHNT, CDR2 YYREEE (reference sequence). CDR3 nucleotide sequence: TGTGCCAGCAGCTCTATTAATACGCAGTATTTT. It encodes CASSSINTQYF.

This sequence joins TRBV9 and TRBJ2-3; 7 bases align to TRBD2. This CDR3 has 15 amino acids. In germline, CDR1 is SGDLS, CDR2 YYNGEE. V shed 3 bases and J 5 bases; nucleotides not matched to a gene: 9. The CDR3 DNA is TGTGCCAGCAGCGCCTGGGACTACCCGGGAGATACGCAGTATTTT. This codes for CASSAWDYPGDTQYF.

This clone was seen once. The chain couples TRBV18 to TRBJ2-7; a possible D gene is TRBD1 (5 bases). Trimming cost V 0 bases and J 0 bases, with 12 bases left between them. The CDR3 spans 16 residues. The germline V gene has CDR1 KGHSH and CDR2 LQKENI. The CDR3 loop reads CASSPPVRANSYEQYF. The CDR3 nucleotides read TGTGCCAGCTCACCACCGGTCAGGGCTAACTCCTACGAGCAGTACTTC. Full variable domain (rest looked up from reference TRBV18 and TRBJ2-7): NAGVMQNPRHLVRRRGQEARLRCSPMKGHSHVYWYRQLPEEGLKFMVYLQKENIIDESGMPKERFSAEFPKEGPSILRIQQVVRGDSAAYFCASSPPVRANSYEQYFGPGTRLTVT.

V gene TRBV29-1 combines with J gene TRBJ2-7, with TRBD1 identical over 11 bases. Trimming at V came to 7 bases and at J to 6 bases, leaving 5 bases not matched to a gene. The CDR3 sequence is 12 residues long. From germline, CDR1 is SQVTM and CDR2 ANQGSEA. The CDR3 DNA follows: TGCAGCGCCGGGACAGGGGGTTTCGAGCAGTACTTC. Amino acid sequence: CSAGTGGFEQYF.

This chain joins TRBV5-1 and TRBJ2-1; TRBD1 aligns across 7 bases. Germline loops: CDR1 SGHRS, CDR2 YFSETQ. The ends lost 1 base at V and 6 bases at J; junction bases unmatched: 16. This CDR3 is 18 amino acids long. As DNA, the CDR3 is TGCGCCAGCAGCTTGCCTTCCCGACAGGGCGGTTCGCGCAATGAGCAGTTCTTC. Residues: CASSLPSRQGGSRNEQFF.